The source of this TCR beta chain is a study of Tregs in tolerant kidney transplant recipients. Profiling relied on immunoSEQ multiplex PCR, and the TCRdb table lists in-frame clones only, not all of them. Its listing shows tens of thousands of clones. CDR1 LNHDA and CDR2 SQIVND come from the germline V gene (reference sequence). The CDR3 covers 14 residues. V lost 6 bases and J lost 7; bases outside the gene matches: 9. Turning to this clone: Read sequence stops 3 residues before the CDR3 end, and the germline J gene provides the missing end.

The source is a human donor who received a combined kidney and bone marrow transplant. The source was CD8+ T cells from blood, collected before the transplant. The chain recombines TRBV19 with TRBJ2-1; TRBD2 agrees at 7 bases. The sequenced part of the CDR3 DNA is TGTGCCAGTAGGTCGAGCGGGGTCTTTAATGAG. Its protein product is CASRSSGVFNE. The whole CDR3 sequence reads CASRSSGVFNEQFF. Based on the CDR3 plus reference TRBV19 and TRBJ2-1, the full variable domain is DGGITQSPKYLFRKEGQNVTLSCEQNLNHDAMYWYRQDPGQGLRLIYYSQIVNDFQKGDIAEGYSVSREKKESFPLTVTSAQKNPTAFYLCASRSSGVFNEQFFGPGTRLTVL.